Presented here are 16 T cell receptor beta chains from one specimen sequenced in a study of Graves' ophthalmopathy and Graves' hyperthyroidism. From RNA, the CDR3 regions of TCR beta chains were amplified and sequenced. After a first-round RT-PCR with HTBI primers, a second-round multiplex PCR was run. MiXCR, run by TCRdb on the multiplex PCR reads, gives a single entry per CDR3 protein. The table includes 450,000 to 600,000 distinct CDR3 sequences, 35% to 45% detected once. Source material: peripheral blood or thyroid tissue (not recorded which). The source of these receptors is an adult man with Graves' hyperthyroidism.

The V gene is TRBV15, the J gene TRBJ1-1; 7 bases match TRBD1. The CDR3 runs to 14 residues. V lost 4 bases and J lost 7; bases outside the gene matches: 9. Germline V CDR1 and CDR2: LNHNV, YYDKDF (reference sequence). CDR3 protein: CATSIRDRSFEAFF. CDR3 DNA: TGTGCCACCAGCATCCGGGACAGATCTTTTGAAGCTTTCTTT.

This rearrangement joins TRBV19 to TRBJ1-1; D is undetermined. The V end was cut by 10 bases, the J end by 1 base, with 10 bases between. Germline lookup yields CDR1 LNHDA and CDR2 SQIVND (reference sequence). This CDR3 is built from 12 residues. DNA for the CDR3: TGTGCCACGAGGCTTCCGAACACTGAAGCTTTCTTT. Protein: CATRLPNTEAFF.

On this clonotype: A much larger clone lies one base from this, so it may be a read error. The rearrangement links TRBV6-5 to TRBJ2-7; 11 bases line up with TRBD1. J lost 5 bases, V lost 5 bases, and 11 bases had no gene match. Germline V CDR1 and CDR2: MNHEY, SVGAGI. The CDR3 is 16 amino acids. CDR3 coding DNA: TGTGCCAGCAGTCAATACGGGACAGGGGGTCTCCACGAGCAGTACTTC. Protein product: CASSQYGTGGLHEQYF.

Written as DNA, the CDR3 is TGTGCCAGCAGTTACGCCTCAGACAGGGCCCCTAATGAAAAACTGTTTTTT. Its translation is CASSYASDRAPNEKLFF. The chain uses TRBV6-6 and TRBJ1-4; 7 bases line up with TRBD1. Germline trimming cut 2 bases from V and 3 bases from J; bases unmatched to any gene: 9. The germline V gene has CDR1 MNHNY and CDR2 SVGAGI (reference sequence). This CDR3 is 17 amino acids long.

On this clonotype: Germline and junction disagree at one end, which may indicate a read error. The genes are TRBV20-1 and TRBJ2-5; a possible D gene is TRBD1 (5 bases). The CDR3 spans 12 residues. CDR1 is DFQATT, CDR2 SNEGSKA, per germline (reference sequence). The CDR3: CSARFRAETQCF. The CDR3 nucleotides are TGCAGTGCTAGATTCAGGGCGGAGACCCAGTGCTTC.

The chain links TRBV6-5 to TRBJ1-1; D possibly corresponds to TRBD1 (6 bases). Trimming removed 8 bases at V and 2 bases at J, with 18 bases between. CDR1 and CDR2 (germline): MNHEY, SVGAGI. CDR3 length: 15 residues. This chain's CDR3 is CASSTGEGGNTEAFF. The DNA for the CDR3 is TGTGCCAGCTCGACTGGAGAGGGGGGCAACACTGAAGCTTTCTTT.

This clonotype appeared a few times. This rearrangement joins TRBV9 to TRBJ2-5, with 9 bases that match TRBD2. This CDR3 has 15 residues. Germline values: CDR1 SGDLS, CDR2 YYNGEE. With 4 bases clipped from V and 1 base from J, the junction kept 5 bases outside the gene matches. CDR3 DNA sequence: TGTGCCAGCAGCCGCGGGGGGGGACTCCAAGAGACCCAGTACTTC. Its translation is CASSRGGGLQETQYF.

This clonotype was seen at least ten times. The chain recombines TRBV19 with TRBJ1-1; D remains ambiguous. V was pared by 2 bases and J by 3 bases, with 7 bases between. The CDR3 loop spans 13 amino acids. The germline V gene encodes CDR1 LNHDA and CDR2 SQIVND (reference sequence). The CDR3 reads CASSIREDTEAFF. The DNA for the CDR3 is TGTGCCAGTAGTATACGGGAGGACACTGAAGCTTTCTTT.

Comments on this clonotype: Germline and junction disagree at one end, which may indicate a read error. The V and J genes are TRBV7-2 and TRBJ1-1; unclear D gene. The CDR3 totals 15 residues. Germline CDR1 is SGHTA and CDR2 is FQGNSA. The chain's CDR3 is CVSSSPPLTRTEAFF. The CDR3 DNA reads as TGTGTCAGCAGCTCACCGCCCCTTACTCGCACTGAAGCTTTCTTT.

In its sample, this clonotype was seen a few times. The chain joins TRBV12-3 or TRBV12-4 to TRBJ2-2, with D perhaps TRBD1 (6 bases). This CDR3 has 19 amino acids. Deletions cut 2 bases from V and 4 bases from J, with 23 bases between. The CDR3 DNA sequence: TGTGCCAGCAGTTTAAGCCCTCACAGGGTAGGGATTCGCACCGGGGAGCTGTTTTTT. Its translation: CASSLSPHRVGIRTGELFF.

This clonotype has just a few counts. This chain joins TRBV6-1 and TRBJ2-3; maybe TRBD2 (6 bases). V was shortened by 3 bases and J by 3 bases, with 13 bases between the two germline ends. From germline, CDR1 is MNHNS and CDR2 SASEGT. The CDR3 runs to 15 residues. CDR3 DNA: TGTGCCAGCAGTGAGGTAGGAGGGAGGACAGATACGCAGTATTTT. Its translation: CASSEVGGRTDTQYF.

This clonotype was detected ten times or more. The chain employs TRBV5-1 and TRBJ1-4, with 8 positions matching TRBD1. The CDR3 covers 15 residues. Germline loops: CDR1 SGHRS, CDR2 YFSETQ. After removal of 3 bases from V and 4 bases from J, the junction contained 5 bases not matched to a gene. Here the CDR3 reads CASSSVTGDNEKLFF. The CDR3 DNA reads TGCGCCAGCAGCTCGGTGACAGGGGATAATGAAAAACTGTTTTTT.

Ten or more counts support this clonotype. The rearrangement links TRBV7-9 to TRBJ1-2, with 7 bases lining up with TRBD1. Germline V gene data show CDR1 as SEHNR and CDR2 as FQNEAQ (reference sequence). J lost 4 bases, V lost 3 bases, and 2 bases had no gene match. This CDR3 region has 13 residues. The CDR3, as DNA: TGTGCCAGCAGCTTCGGGACAGCCTATGGCTACACCTTC. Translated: CASSFGTAYGYTF.

CDR3 in amino acids: CASSLAGTGGEQTQYF. The CDR3 DNA is TGTGCCAGCAGCTTAGCCGGGACAGGGGGCGAGCAGACCCAGTACTTC. The chain uses TRBV7-4 and TRBJ2-5; 12 bases agree with TRBD1. The CDR3 covers 16 residues. Germline CDR1 and CDR2: SGHVT and SQSDAQ. V was clipped by 0 bases and J by 6 bases; unmatched bases: 5. The entire variable domain, with the rest obtained from reference TRBV7-4 and TRBJ2-5, is as follows: GAGVSQSPRYKVAKRGRDVALRCDSISGHVTLYWYRQTLGQGSEVLTYSQSDAQRDKSGRPSGRFSAERPERSVSTLKIQRTEQGDSAVYLCASSLAGTGGEQTQYFGPGTRLLVL.

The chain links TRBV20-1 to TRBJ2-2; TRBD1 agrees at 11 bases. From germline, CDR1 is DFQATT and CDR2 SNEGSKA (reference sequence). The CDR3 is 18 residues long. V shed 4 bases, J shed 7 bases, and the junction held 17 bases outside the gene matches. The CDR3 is CSATPGRTGGAVYGELFF. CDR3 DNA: TGCAGTGCTACGCCCGGAAGGACAGGGGGCGCAGTTTACGGGGAGCTGTTTTTT.

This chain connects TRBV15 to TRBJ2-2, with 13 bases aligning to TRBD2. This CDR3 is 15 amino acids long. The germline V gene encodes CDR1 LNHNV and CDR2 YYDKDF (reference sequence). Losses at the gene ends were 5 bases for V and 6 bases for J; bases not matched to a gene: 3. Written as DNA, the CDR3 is TGTGCCACCAGCCCACTAGCGGGGGGGCCCGGGGAGCTGTTTTTT. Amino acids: CATSPLAGGPGELFF.